These T cell receptor beta chains were read from a single sample in a study of T cells in Graves' hyperthyroidism and ophthalmopathy. TCRdb recomputed calls from the multiplex PCR reads with MiXCR, one row per CDR3 protein. The sample lists roughly 500,000 distinct CDR3 sequences; approximately 14% were seen once. Input material: blood. Receptor source: a woman aged 25 to 39 with Graves' hyperthyroidism that later progressed to Graves' ophthalmopathy. The CDR3 runs from the conserved cysteine through the conserved F or W. The D gene is left open where the match is weak. Some rows mark clone size as missing; the rest say once, few, many or name a class of expanded clone.

d_gene | abundance | j_gene | v_gene | CDR3aa | CDR3nt
NA | many | TRBJ2-1 | TRBV9 | CASSVYDGTYNEQFF | TGTGCCAGCAGCGTATACGACGGCACCTACAATGAGCAGTTCTTC
TRBD1 | many | TRBJ2-5 | TRBV12-3/TRBV12-4 | CASSYDRWDRGENFGTQYF | TGTGCCAGCAGTTACGACCGATGGGACAGGGGTGAGAATTTCGGCACCCAGTACTTC
NA | NA | TRBJ1-3 | TRBV7-9 | CASSLEGGLGNTIYF | TGTGCCAGCAGCTTAGAAGGGGGTCTCGGAAACACCATATATTTT
NA | few | TRBJ2-1 | TRBV9 | CASSVPDSRNEQFF | TGTGCCAGCAGCGTCCCGGACAGCCGCAATGAGCAGTTCTTC
NA | many | TRBJ2-3 | TRBV18 | CASSPTMPPDTQYF | TGTGCCAGCTCACCGACAATGCCCCCAGATACGCAGTATTTT
TRBD2 | NA | TRBJ2-1 | TRBV3-1 | CASGRTSEGGEQFF | TGTGCCAGCGGACGGACTAGCGAAGGGGGGGAGCAGTTCTTC
NA | NA | TRBJ2-2 | TRBV2 | CASSEKGYTGELFF | TGTGCCAGCAGTGAAAAGGGTTACACCGGGGAGCTGTTTTTT
NA | many | TRBJ2-1 | TRBV5-1 | CASSPNNGYLDNEQFF | TGCGCCAGCAGCCCGAATAACGGGTACTTGGACAATGAGCAGTTCTTC
TRBD1 | NA | TRBJ2-3 | TRBV20-1 | CSAPRDRSTDTQYF | TGCAGTGCCCCTAGGGACAGAAGCACAGATACGCAGTATTTT
NA | NA | TRBJ2-7 | TRBV15 | CATSIYTRAYEQYF | TGTGCCACCAGCATTTACACCAGGGCCTACGAGCAGTACTTC
NA | many | TRBJ2-1 | TRBV24-1 | CATSEGVGYNEQFF | TGTGCCACCAGTGAGGGAGTTGGGTACAATGAGCAGTTCTTC
TRBD1 | NA | TRBJ2-7 | TRBV5-1 | CASSMAPGQGYEQYF | TGCGCCAGCAGCATGGCTCCGGGACAGGGTTACGAGCAGTACTTC